Below are 20 T cell receptor beta chains sequenced from a single sample in a study of blood T cell repertoires in COVID-19. Assay used: immunoSEQ multiplex PCR; TCRdb lists only in-frame clones, some missing. The data contain under 300,000 clones, about 84% of them singletons. The specimen sequenced was peripheral blood. Receptor source: a man aged 80 or over with acute or convalescent COVID-19.

The chain carries TRBV13 and TRBJ2-3; D gene uncertain. V lost 5 bases, J lost 0 bases, and 15 bases lay in between. Germline V gene sequence: CDR1 PRHDT, CDR2 FYEKMQ (reference sequence). The CDR3 loop spans 16 amino acids. The CDR3 DNA is TGTGCCAGCAGCACCCTTAATCGCGGCAGCACAGATACGCAGTATTTT. Encoded protein: CASSTLNRGSTDTQYF.

This sequence joins TRBV9 and TRBJ2-1; 10 positions match TRBD2. The junction had 27 bases not matched to a gene; V was cut back by 4 bases and J by 5 bases. CDR1 and CDR2 (germline): SGDLS, YYNGEE. The CDR3 has 22 residues. In DNA, the CDR3 is TGTGCCAGCAGCAGGACTAGCGGAACAATGAGCAGTTCTTTTTGGCGGAACAATGAGCAGTTCTTC. It translates to CASSRTSGTMSSSFWRNNEQFF.

This chain connects TRBV11-3 to TRBJ2-2; D is possibly TRBD1 (6 bases). Trimming removed 1 base from V and 6 bases from J, with 9 bases in between. Germline assignment: CDR1 SGHNT and CDR2 YENEEA. The CDR3 totals 14 residues. The CDR3 DNA follows: TGTGCCAGCAGCTTAGGAAGGGGGTCCGGGGAGCTGTTTTTT. As protein: CASSLGRGSGELFF.

This chain joins TRBV28 and TRBJ1-1; unclear D gene. The CDR3 spans 13 residues. V was cut by 4 bases and J by 1 base, with 7 bases left in between. Looked up from germline, CDR1 is MDHEN and CDR2 is SYDVKM. The CDR3 nucleotides are TGTGCCAGCAGTTCGTACAGGAACACTGAAGCTTTCTTT. Its translation is CASSSYRNTEAFF.

The count of this clone is one. The V and J genes are TRBV18 and TRBJ1-4, with TRBD1 matching over 7 bases. V shed 5 bases and J 7 bases; nucleotides not matched to a gene: 10. Germline V gives CDR1 KGHSH, CDR2 LQKENI. CDR3 length: 15 residues. This chain's CDR3 is CASSFGTADGEKLFF. CDR3 bases: TGTGCCAGCTCATTTGGGACAGCCGACGGTGAAAAACTGTTTTTT.

A few counts support this clone. The V gene is TRBV28, the J gene TRBJ1-4; 8 positions match TRBD1. This CDR3 spans 16 amino acids. Per germline, CDR1 MDHEN and CDR2 SYDVKM. The V segment lost 2 bases and the J segment 7 bases; nucleotides outside the gene matches: 9. This chain's CDR3 is CASSLHSGGWGEKLFF. CDR3 bases: TGTGCCAGCAGTTTACACTCAGGGGGCTGGGGTGAAAAACTGTTTTTT.

The chain is built from TRBV7-9 and TRBJ2-3; 8 nucleotides align to TRBD2. This CDR3 is built from 15 residues. The germline V gene encodes CDR1 SEHNR and CDR2 FQNEAQ (reference sequence). Germline trimming cut 5 bases from V and 5 bases from J; bases unmatched to any gene: 9. This CDR3 reads CASSTPAGVGDTQYF. DNA for the CDR3: TGTGCCAGCAGCACCCCAGCGGGAGTGGGAGATACGCAGTATTTT. Variable domain in full (rest from reference TRBV7-9 and TRBJ2-3): DTGVSQNPRHKITKRGQNVTFRCDPISEHNRLYWYRQTLGQGPEFLTYFQNEAQLEKSRLLSDRFSAERPKGSFSTLEIQRTEQGDSAMYLCASSTPAGVGDTQYFGPGTRLTVL.

The rearrangement uses TRBV19 and TRBJ2-7; D is ambiguous. The CDR3 is 14 residues long. Trimming left V 6 bases short and J 0 bases short, with 12 bases between. The germline V gene encodes CDR1 LNHDA and CDR2 SQIVND (reference sequence). Here the CDR3 DNA reads TGTGCCAGTAGGACAACGCAGGCCTCCTACGAGCAGTACTTC. It is translated as CASRTTQASYEQYF.

V and J are TRBV14 and TRBJ1-1; possible D gene TRBD1, 5 bases. In germline, CDR1 is SGHDN, CDR2 FVKESK. Trimming shortened V by 4 bases and J by 4 bases, and 13 bases separated the two germline ends. The CDR3 covers 14 residues. CDR3 residues: CASSRMAGGTEAFF. The CDR3 coding sequence is TGTGCCAGCAGCCGAATGGCCGGGGGCACTGAAGCTTTCTTT.

This rearrangement joins TRBV3-1 (or the pseudogene TRBV3-2) to TRBJ1-5, with D tentatively TRBD1 (5 bases). This CDR3 is 15 amino acids long. Trimming took 1 base from V and 3 from J, leaving 10 bases between them. CDR1 and CDR2 from the germline V gene are LGHDT and YNNKEL (reference sequence). CDR3 nucleotide sequence: TGTGCCAGCAGCCAAGGGGAGGGGCCCAATCAGCCCCAGCATTTT. This codes for CASSQGEGPNQPQHF.

The chain has TRBV7-8 and TRBJ1-2; D call uncertain. Looked up from germline, CDR1 is SGHVS and CDR2 is FQNEAQ. V was cut by 1 base and J by 7 bases, with 13 bases left in between. This CDR3 spans 14 amino acids. The CDR3 bases are TGTGCCAGCAGCTTAGGTCTAACGGGAGGTGGCTACACCTTC. Its translation: CASSLGLTGGGYTF.

The rearrangement links TRBV3-1 (or the pseudogene TRBV3-2) to TRBJ2-3; tentative D call: TRBD2 (7 bases). CDR3 length: 15 amino acids. V was clipped by 2 bases and J by 6 bases, with 15 bases between them. Germline CDR1 and CDR2: LGHDT and YNNKEL (reference sequence). DNA of the CDR3: TGTGCCAGCAGCCAATTAGGGGGGGTGCGGGATACGCAGTATTTT. This encodes CASSQLGGVRDTQYF.

This clone appeared a few times. The gene calls are TRBV19 and TRBJ1-6; TRBD1 is a possible D gene (5 bases). Germline CDR1 and CDR2: LNHDA and SQIVND (reference sequence). The CDR3 has 17 residues. Between the trimmed V and J ends, which lost 3 bases and 7 bases, there was a span of 19 bases. The CDR3 loop is CASSIPFRPGGNSPLHF. Here the CDR3 DNA reads TGTGCCAGTAGTATTCCATTCCGACCGGGGGGGAATTCACCCCTCCACTTT.

This rearrangement joins TRBV6-1 to TRBJ2-6, with unresolved D. CDR3 size: 17 residues. CDR1 is MNHNS, CDR2 SASEGT, per germline. V gave up 4 bases and J gave up 0 bases, with 13 bases separating them. The CDR3 sequence is CASSVAGSRSGANVLTF. The CDR3 DNA sequence: TGTGCCAGCAGTGTGGCAGGTTCACGCTCTGGGGCCAACGTCCTGACTTTC.

This rearrangement joins TRBV28 to TRBJ1-3, with 10 bases aligning to TRBD1. Germline-derived CDR1 and CDR2 are MDHEN and SYDVKM. The ends lost 6 bases at V and 4 bases at J; junction bases unmatched: 6. CDR3 length: 15 amino acids. This chain's CDR3 is CASRAGTGAGNTIYF. The CDR3 coding sequence is TGTGCCAGCAGAGCCGGGACAGGGGCCGGAAACACCATATATTTT.

The J gene is TRBJ1-1, the V gene TRBV9; D gene uncertain. The CDR3 covers 14 residues. CDR1 is SGDLS, CDR2 YYNGEE, per germline. V lost 0 bases, J lost 4 bases, and 10 bases lay in between. CDR3 DNA sequence: TGTGCCAGCAGCGTAGTTTCAGGAAGCACTGAAGCTTTCTTT. Translation gives CASSVVSGSTEAFF.

With respect to this clone: An end of the junction does not agree with germline; a read error may underlie this. The chain uses TRBV7-3 and TRBJ2-1; 7 nucleotides line up with TRBD2. The CDR3 sequence is 15 residues long. Germline values: CDR1 SGHTA, CDR2 FQGTGA. DNA for the CDR3: TGTGCCAGCAGTTTAAGGCGGGAGTCAGGCAATGAGCAGTTCTTC. Protein sequence: CASSLRRESGNEQFF.

This sequence joins TRBV5-1 and TRBJ1-3, with 8 bases matching TRBD1. The germline CDR1 and CDR2 sequences are SGHRS and YFSETQ. The CDR3 consists of 17 residues. V lost 1 base and J lost 1; bases outside the gene matches: 7. The CDR3 loop reads CASSLWGRDRSGNTIYF. CDR3 DNA: TGCGCCAGCAGCTTGTGGGGCCGGGACAGGTCTGGAAACACCATATATTTT.

V usage is TRBV5-1 and J usage is TRBJ1-2; 9 positions agree with TRBD1. This CDR3 has 16 amino acids. Germline lookup yields CDR1 SGHRS and CDR2 YFSETQ. V dropped 4 bases and J dropped 1; count of bases not matched to a gene: 8. The CDR3 nucleotides read TGCGCCAGCAGCCCGGACGGGGACAGGGATAACTATGGCTACACCTTC. Its translation: CASSPDGDRDNYGYTF. Based on the CDR3 plus reference TRBV5-1 and TRBJ1-2, the full variable domain is KAGVTQTPRYLIKTRGQQVTLSCSPISGHRSVSWYQQTPGQGLQFLFEYFSETQRNKGNFPGRFSGRQFSNSRSEMNVSTLELGDSALYLCASSPDGDRDNYGYTFGSGTRLTVV.

This chain connects TRBV28 to TRBJ1-4, with a tentative D call TRBD1 (6 bases). V lost 9 bases and J 7 bases, leaving 18 bases between the germline ends. The CDR3 has 14 amino acids. CDR1 is MDHEN, CDR2 SYDVKM, per germline. The CDR3 loop is CASRRGAKAEKLFF. The DNA of the CDR3 is TGTGCCAGTAGGCGGGGGGCAAAAGCTGAAAAACTGTTTTTT.